Below, 12 T cell receptor beta chains from the same sample are listed, as sequenced in a study of blood T cell repertoires in COVID-19. Using immunoSEQ multiplex PCR, the repertoire was profiled, and TCRdb retains in-frame clones only, with some absent. In the table there are 300,000 to 400,000 clones, about 82% of which are singletons. The sequencing input was peripheral blood. The receptor source for this set is a human donor in a cohort sampled during active COVID-19.

J is TRBJ1-2 and V is TRBV27, with 8 bases that match TRBD1. The CDR3 runs 18 residues. Germline CDR1 MNHEY, CDR2 SMNVEV (reference sequence). Losses at the gene ends were 5 bases for V and 7 bases for J; bases not matched to a gene: 21. CDR3 sequence: CASSLHQGAIPYRSGYTF. CDR3 in DNA: TGTGCCAGCAGTCTACACCAGGGGGCGATCCCTTATCGCTCTGGCTACACCTTC.

The chain couples TRBV5-1 to TRBJ1-2; TRBD1 matches at 7 bases. Germline V gene lookup returns CDR1 SGHRS and CDR2 YFSETQ. V lost 4 bases and J lost 5; bases outside the gene matches: 8. The CDR3 covers 14 residues. CDR3 sequence reads: CASSPFTGAYGYTF. The CDR3 DNA reads as TGCGCCAGCAGCCCCTTCACAGGGGCGTATGGCTACACCTTC.

The rearrangement uses TRBV12-3 or TRBV12-4 and TRBJ1-2; no firm D call. V was trimmed by 8 bases and J by 9 bases, leaving 16 bases between them. The CDR3 spans 12 residues. CDR3 nucleotides: TGTGCCAGCGGAGGACCGATTATGCGCTACACCTTC. It yields the protein CASGGPIMRYTF.

The sample holds one count of this clone. The rearrangement joins TRBV7-9 to TRBJ2-7; 9 nucleotides agree with TRBD1. Germline V gives CDR1 SEHNR, CDR2 FQNEAQ (reference sequence). This CDR3 has 15 residues. After removal of 4 bases from V and 10 bases from J, the junction contained 14 bases not matched to a gene. CDR3 sequence (DNA): TGTGCCAGCAGCTGGGACAGGGACTACGAGCAGTACCAGTACTTC. It specifies CASSWDRDYEQYQYF.

Of note for this clone: Other DNA variants within this sample encode the same CDR3. The chain combines TRBV7-9 with TRBJ2-7; the match to TRBD2 covers 13 bases. The V segment lost 5 bases and the J segment 7 bases; nucleotides outside the gene matches: 8. The CDR3 consists of 15 residues. Germline V gene lookup returns CDR1 SEHNR and CDR2 FQNEAQ (reference sequence). The CDR3 DNA is TGTGCCAGCAGCCCACTAGCGGGGGGGCCGTATGAGCAGTACTTC. Its translation: CASSPLAGGPYEQYF. The variable domain in full, completed from reference TRBV7-9 and TRBJ2-7, reads DTGVSQNPRHKITKRGQNVTFRCDPISEHNRLYWYRQTLGQGPEFLTYFQNEAQLEKSRLLSDRFSAERPKGSFSTLEIQRTEQGDSAMYLCASSPLAGGPYEQYFGPGTRLTVT.

Only one count was recorded for this clone. The V call is TRBV18, the J call TRBJ1-2; 10 nucleotides match TRBD1. The germline V gene has CDR1 KGHSH and CDR2 LQKENI. V was pared by 3 bases and J by 7 bases, with 14 bases of the junction left unmatched. The CDR3 runs to 17 residues. The CDR3 region has the DNA TGTGCCAGCTCACCGGAACGACAGGGGGCAACCTCTGGTGGCTACACCTTC. It is translated as CASSPERQGATSGGYTF.

Of note for this clone: The sample contains more than one DNA sequence encoding this CDR3. V usage is TRBV6-5 and J usage is TRBJ1-3, with unresolved D. CDR3 size: 14 residues. Trimming took 0 bases from V and 4 from J, leaving 7 bases between them. Per germline, CDR1 MNHEY and CDR2 SVGAGI. The CDR3 is CASSYSGGGNTIYF. The DNA of the CDR3 is TGTGCCAGCAGTTACTCGGGAGGAGGAAACACCATATATTTT.

CDR3 in amino acids: CSAGTFYEQYF. In DNA, the CDR3 is TGCAGTGCTGGGACTTTCTACGAGCAGTACTTC. J is TRBJ2-7 and V is TRBV20-1, with D maybe TRBD2 (6 bases). There are 11 residues in the CDR3. Trimming cost V 5 bases and J 3 bases, with 8 bases left between them. Germline V gene sequence: CDR1 DFQATT, CDR2 SNEGSKA (reference sequence).

The V and J genes are TRBV27 and TRBJ2-3, with 10 bases that match TRBD2. The V gene's germline CDR1 is MNHEY and CDR2 SMNVEV (reference sequence). Trimming at V came to 5 bases and at J to 2 bases, leaving 25 bases not matched to a gene. CDR3 size: 22 residues. The CDR3 reads CASSKCFSRTDCLAGATDTQYF. As DNA, the CDR3 is TGTGCCAGCAGTAAATGTTTTTCTAGGACAGATTGTCTAGCGGGGGCCACAGATACGCAGTATTTT.

The chain has TRBV4-1 and TRBJ2-7; 7 bases line up with TRBD2. From germline, CDR1 is MGHRA and CDR2 YSYEKL. V lost 1 base, J lost 3 bases, and 9 bases stayed unmatched. The CDR3 is 16 amino acids. The CDR3 DNA sequence: TGCGCCAGCAGCCAAGCTCGACGGGGGGAAATCTACGAGCAGTACTTC. Translated: CASSQARRGEIYEQYF.

Concerning this clone itself: A much bigger clone sits one base away, suggesting this may be a read error. The rearrangement links TRBV5-1 to TRBJ1-2, with unresolved D. The CDR3 sequence is 11 residues long. Germline CDR1 reads SGHRS; CDR2 reads YFSETQ. Trimming left V 3 bases short and J 3 bases short, with 3 bases between. In DNA form, the CDR3 reads TGCGCCAGCAGCTCGGACTATGGCTACACCTTC. Its translation: CASSSDYGYTF.

J is TRBJ1-1 and V is TRBV14, with 7 nucleotides matching TRBD1. CDR3 length equals 14 residues. The junction had 4 bases not matched to a gene; V was cut back by 2 bases and J by 4 bases. In germline, CDR1 is SGHDN, CDR2 FVKESK. The CDR3 bases are TGTGCCAGCAGCCAAAAAAACAGGGGCACTGAAGCTTTCTTT. It yields the protein CASSQKNRGTEAFF.